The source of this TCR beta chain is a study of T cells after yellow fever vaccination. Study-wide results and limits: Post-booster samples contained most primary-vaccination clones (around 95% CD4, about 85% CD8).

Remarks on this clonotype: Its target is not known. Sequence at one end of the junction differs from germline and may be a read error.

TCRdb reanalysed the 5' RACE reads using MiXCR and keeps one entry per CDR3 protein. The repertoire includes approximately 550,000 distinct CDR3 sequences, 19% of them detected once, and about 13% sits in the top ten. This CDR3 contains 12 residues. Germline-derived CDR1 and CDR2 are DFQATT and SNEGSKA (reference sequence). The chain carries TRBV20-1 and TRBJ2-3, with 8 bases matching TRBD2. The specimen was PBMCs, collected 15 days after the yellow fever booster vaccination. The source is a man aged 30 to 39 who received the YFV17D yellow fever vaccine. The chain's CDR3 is CSAQTPGGRINF. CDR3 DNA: TGCAGTGCCCAGACGCCTGGCGGGAGGATAAATTTT.